This TCR beta chain was identified during a study of CD8+ T cells in alopecia areata. Sequencing templates came from extracted RNA that was reverse transcribed into cDNA. Clones were sequenced by immunoSEQ multiplex PCR, and TCRdb holds only the in-frame ones, with some missing. This sample has about 160,000 clones, with just over 65% found just once. Treatment described: oral pan-JAK inhibitor, 5-10 mg twice daily. Overall study findings and caveats: Both scalp clonality and the expanded CD8+ clones among the top 100 showed a significant decrease with tofacitinib.

About this clone itself: Its specificity is not known.

The V end was cut by 2 bases, the J end by 4 bases, with 9 bases between. Per the germline V gene, CDR1 is GTSNPN and CDR2 is SVGIG (reference sequence). This CDR3 contains 13 residues. The sequence came from a human donor with alopecia areata. The chain combines TRBV30 with TRBJ1-5, with D maybe TRBD1 (5 bases). Material: CD4+ T cells sorted from blood, obtained at week 4, from a patient treated with tofacitinib. The CDR3, as DNA: TGTGCCTGGAGTCACAGGATTAATCAGCCCCAGCATTTT. It codes for CAWSHRINQPQHF.